A single sample gave rise to the 8 T cell receptor beta chains below, sequenced in a study of shared clonotypes between healthy human individuals. Profiling relied on immunoSEQ multiplex PCR, and the TCRdb table lists in-frame clones only, not all of them. The data hold about 480,000 clones, with about 79% observed a single time. Sequenced input: PBMCs. The receptors here all came from a middle-aged woman in good health. Some clones in this sample may be carry-over from other donors' samples.

The chain employs TRBV7-2 and TRBJ1-3; D gene uncertain. Between the trimmed V and J ends, which lost 2 bases and 0 bases, there was a span of 8 bases. Germline lookup yields CDR1 SGHTA and CDR2 FQGNSA. This CDR3 is 15 amino acids long. The CDR3 loop is CASSLTGSSGNTIYF. CDR3 nucleotides: TGTGCCAGCAGCTTAACCGGCAGCTCTGGAAACACCATATATTTT.

The rearrangement joins TRBV4-2 to TRBJ2-1; 9 bases line up with TRBD2. J gave up 5 bases and V 4 bases, and 6 bases lay outside the gene matches. The CDR3 is 15 amino acids. CDR1 and CDR2 from the germline V gene are LGHNA and YNFKEQ. CDR3 nucleotides: TGTGCCAGCAGCCGGCGCTTAGCGGGAGACAATGAGCAGTTCTTC. This codes for CASSRRLAGDNEQFF.

V usage is TRBV6-6 and J usage is TRBJ2-2; D remains unclear. V dropped 10 bases and J dropped 5 bases, with 17 bases sitting between them. Germline CDR1 and CDR2: MNHNY and SVGAGI (reference sequence). The length of the CDR3 is 14 residues. In nucleotides, the CDR3 is TGTGCCACCACGAGAGATGTTGGGACCGGGGAGCTGTTTTTT. Its translation: CATTRDVGTGELFF.

This clone appeared once. The V and J genes are TRBV18 and TRBJ2-1; D uncertain. V lost 3 bases and J lost 6, with 12 bases in between. Germline CDR1 KGHSH, CDR2 LQKENI. This CDR3 has 14 residues. CDR3: CASSPLGHPNEQFF. The CDR3 nucleotides are TGTGCCAGCTCACCCCTCGGCCACCCCAATGAGCAGTTCTTC.

This clone was seen just once. This sample also contains other DNA sequences that code for the same CDR3. CDR3 in DNA: TGTGCCAGCAGCCAAGATCGGTACGAGCAGTACTTC. Translated, it gives CASSQDRYEQYF. The J gene is TRBJ2-7, the V gene TRBV4-2; D not resolved. The germline gives CDR1 LGHNA, CDR2 YNFKEQ. The germline V and J ends were trimmed by 0 bases and 4 bases, with 4 bases remaining between them. CDR3 length: 12 amino acids.

J is TRBJ2-7 and V is TRBV2; the D is unclear. This CDR3 spans 14 amino acids. The ends were cut back, 2 bases at V and 0 bases at J, with 8 bases in the middle. CDR1 is SNHLY and CDR2 is FYNNEI in the germline V gene. This chain's CDR3 is CASSERRSSYEQYF. The CDR3 region has the DNA TGTGCCAGCAGTGAACGAAGGAGCTCCTACGAGCAGTACTTC.

The chain employs TRBV7-3 and TRBJ2-2; D call uncertain. Trimming took 2 bases from V and 0 from J, leaving 10 bases between them. Germline V CDR1 and CDR2: SGHTA, FQGTGA. The CDR3 loop spans 16 amino acids. CDR3 protein: CASSLSHSPNTGELFF. In DNA, the CDR3 is TGTGCCAGCAGCTTATCCCACAGCCCGAACACCGGGGAGCTGTTTTTT.

The chain carries TRBV29-1 and TRBJ1-1, with 7 bases lining up with TRBD1. Trimming took 0 bases from V and 2 from J; bases not matched to a gene: 15. This CDR3 region has 18 residues. The germline CDR1 and CDR2 sequences are SQVTM and ANQGSEA. The CDR3 DNA sequence: TGCAGCGTTGAAGATTCAGTAGTTGGACAGGAGATTAACACTGAAGCTTTCTTT. It encodes CSVEDSVVGQEINTEAFF.